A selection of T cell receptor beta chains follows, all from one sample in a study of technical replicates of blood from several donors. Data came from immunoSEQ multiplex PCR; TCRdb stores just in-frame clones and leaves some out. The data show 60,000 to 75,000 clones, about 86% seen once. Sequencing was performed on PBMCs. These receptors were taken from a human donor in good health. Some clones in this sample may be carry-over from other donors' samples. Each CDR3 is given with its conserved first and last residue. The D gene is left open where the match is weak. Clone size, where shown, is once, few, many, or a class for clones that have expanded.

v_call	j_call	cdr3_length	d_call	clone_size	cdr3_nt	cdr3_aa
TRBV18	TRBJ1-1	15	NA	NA	TGTGCCAGCTCACCGGCGACCCCGGGGGAAACTGAAGCTTTCTTT	CASSPATPGETEAFF
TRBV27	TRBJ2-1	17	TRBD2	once	TGTGCCAGCACCCCGTCGACTAGCGGGAGGCTGTACAATGAGCAGTTCTTC	CASTPSTSGRLYNEQFF
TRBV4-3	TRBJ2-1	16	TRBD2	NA	TGCGCCAGCAGCCAAGGGGAGGGGTTCATAGGCAATGAGCAGTTCTTC	CASSQGEGFIGNEQFF
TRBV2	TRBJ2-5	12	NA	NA	TGTGCCAGCGGGCAGGTCGGAGAGACCCAGTACTTC	CASGQVGETQYF
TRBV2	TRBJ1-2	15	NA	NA	TGTGCCAGCAAAGGGGTGGGTAGTCCGCTCTATGGCTACACCTTC	CASKGVGSPLYGYTF
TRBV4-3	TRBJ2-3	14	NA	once	TGCGCCAGCAGCCCCACGCAGGTAACAGATACGCAGTATTTT	CASSPTQVTDTQYF
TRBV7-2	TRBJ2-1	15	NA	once	TGTGCCAGCAGCTCCTCGACAGTCTCCTACAATGAGCAGTTCTTC	CASSSSTVSYNEQFF
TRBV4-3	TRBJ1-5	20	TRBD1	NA	TGCGCCAGCAGCCAAGATCGCGGGACAGGGGAAGGGCGAAGCAATCAGCCCCAGCATTTT	CASSQDRGTGEGRSNQPQHF
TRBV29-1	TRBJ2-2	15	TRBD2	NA	TGCAGCGTTGACCCTAGCGGGAGTAACACCGGGGAGCTGTTTTTT	CSVDPSGSNTGELFF
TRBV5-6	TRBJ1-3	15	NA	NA	TGTGCCAGCAGCGAACCAGGGGTAGCCGGAAACACCATATATTTT	CASSEPGVAGNTIYF
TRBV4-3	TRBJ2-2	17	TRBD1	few	TGCGCCAGCAGCCAAGAGTACGGACAGGGGAACACCGGGGAGCTGTTTTTT	CASSQEYGQGNTGELFF
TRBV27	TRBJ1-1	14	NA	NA	TGTGCCAGCAGTTTCAACAGGGATTTCACTGAAGCTTTCTTT	CASSFNRDFTEAFF
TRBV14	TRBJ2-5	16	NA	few	TGTGCCAGCAGCCAGCCACGGTTACTTATTCAAGAGACCCAGTACTTC	CASSQPRLLIQETQYF
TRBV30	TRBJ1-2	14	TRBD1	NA	TGTGCCTGGAGTGCCAACAGGGGTTCCTATGGCTACACCTTC	CAWSANRGSYGYTF
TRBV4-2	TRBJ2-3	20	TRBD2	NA	TGTGCCAGCAGCAAAGAATTGGCTAGCGGGGGGAGACTAAGCACAGATACGCAGTATTTT	CASSKELASGGRLSTDTQYF
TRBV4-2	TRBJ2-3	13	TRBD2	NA	TGTGCCAGCAGAGGCGGGGGGACAGATACGCAGTATTTT	CASRGGGTDTQYF
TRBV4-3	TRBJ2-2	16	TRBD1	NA	TGCGCCAGCAGCCAAGATAACAGGGGGTGGACCGGGGAGCTGTTTTTT	CASSQDNRGWTGELFF
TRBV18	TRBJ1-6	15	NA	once	TGTGCCAGCTCACCAGCGAACGGAGAAAATTCACCCCTCCACTTT	CASSPANGENSPLHF